The next 18 T cell receptor beta chains were all read from a single sample in a study of CD8+CD57+ T cells in acquired aplastic anemia. CDR3 and TCR beta VDJ profiling relied on genomic DNA as the template. Each CDR3 protein gets one entry after TCRdb re-called the reads with MiXCR. The sample shows over 150,000 distinct CDR3 sequences, roughly 56% of them seen only once. Source material: sorted CD4+, CD8+, or CD8+CD57+ T cells (not recorded which) from PBMCs. Source of these receptors: a human donor in good health, serving as a control.

This clonotype was observed a few times. A much larger clone differs from this one at a single base, so this may be a read error. The conserved closing phenylalanine or tryptophan is absent in this CDR3, likely reflecting a read error. The rearrangement joins TRBV19 to TRBJ1-2, with D maybe TRBD1 (6 bases). Germline V lookup: CDR1 LNHDA, CDR2 SQIVND (reference sequence). Trimming shortened V by 9 bases and J by 4 bases, and 21 bases separated the two germline ends. The CDR3 contains 15 residues. The CDR3 loop is CASSGRGAGSYGYTL. In DNA, the CDR3 is TGTGCCAGCTCGGGGCGGGGGGCAGGGAGCTATGGCTACACCCTC.

J is TRBJ1-2 and V is TRBV4-1; 10 nucleotides match TRBD1. The CDR3 length is 14 residues. CDR1 and CDR2 from the germline V gene are MGHRA and YSYEKL. The V gene end was trimmed by 1 base and the J gene end by 8 bases; junction bases not matched to a gene: 4. The CDR3 DNA reads as TGCGCCAGCAGCCAAGGACAGGGGGCCGACGGCTACACCTTC. Its protein product is CASSQGQGADGYTF.

This clonotype was detected ten times or more. The chain has TRBV25-1 and TRBJ2-7, with a possible D match to TRBD2 (7 bases). The CDR3 contains 12 residues. Trimming removed 6 bases at V and 5 bases at J, with 11 bases between. Germline lookup yields CDR1 MGHDK and CDR2 SYGVNS. CDR3 residues: CASRQGGNEQYF. The CDR3 nucleotides are TGTGCCAGCAGACAGGGAGGGAACGAGCAGTACTTC.

In this sample, this clonotype turned up many times. The chain links TRBV6-1 to TRBJ2-3, with 7 bases aligning to TRBD1. The length of the CDR3 is 16 residues. Germline lookup yields CDR1 MNHNS and CDR2 SASEGT. V shed 6 bases and J 1 base; nucleotides not matched to a gene: 10. CDR3 region: CASRPRRQGGTDTQYF. In DNA form, the CDR3 reads TGTGCCAGCAGACCCCGGAGACAGGGCGGCACAGATACGCAGTATTTT.

A remark on this clonotype: The junction and the germline gene differ at one end; a read error may be behind it. This chain joins TRBV5-1 and TRBJ2-7; TRBD2 might be the D (6 bases). Germline CDR1 is SGHRS and CDR2 is YFSETQ. CDR3 size: 10 residues. DNA of the CDR3: TGTGCCAGCAGCGGAGGGGAGCAGTACTTC. It codes for CASSGGEQYF.

The chain carries TRBV7-2 and TRBJ2-3, with D unresolved. The CDR3 sequence is 12 residues long. Germline-derived CDR1 and CDR2 are SGHTA and FQGNSA. V shed 4 bases and J shed 4 bases, with 6 bases lying between them. CDR3 protein: CASSSTSDTQYF. In nucleotides, the CDR3 is TGTGCCAGCAGCTCCACGTCAGATACGCAGTATTTT.

There are a few counts of this clonotype. V gene TRBV7-3 combines with J gene TRBJ2-1, with TRBD2 matching 11 bases. CDR3 length equals 13 residues. With 5 bases clipped from V and 10 bases from J, the junction kept 4 bases outside the gene matches. Germline V gene data show CDR1 as SGHTA and CDR2 as FQGTGA. In DNA form, the CDR3 reads TGTGCCAGCAGCGCATCTAGCGGGGGGGAGCAGTTCTTC. The encoded protein is CASSASSGGEQFF.

To note about this clonotype: The junction does not match germline at one end; this may be a read error. This chain links TRBV5-1 with TRBJ1-3; TRBD2 aligns across 13 bases. The DNA end favors TRBJ2-3, so the J call may be wrong. The germline V gene has CDR1 SGHRS and CDR2 YFSETQ. This CDR3 is 18 amino acids long. CDR3 nucleotides: TGTGCCAGCAGCTTAGCGCTACTAGCGGGGGGGCTCACAGATACGCAGTATTTT. Translated, it gives CASSLALLAGGLTDTQYF.

V gene TRBV19 combines with J gene TRBJ2-7; D is undetermined. The V end was cut by 7 bases, the J end by 0 bases, with 10 bases between. This CDR3 has 13 amino acids. The germline gives CDR1 LNHDA, CDR2 SQIVND (reference sequence). CDR3 nucleotides: TGTGCCAGTACCCGGACCGTCTCCTACGAGCAGTACTTC. Translating it yields CASTRTVSYEQYF.

For this clonotype: At one end the junction does not follow the germline gene, possibly because of a read error. The genes are TRBV2 and TRBJ2-7; 7 bases are a match to TRBD1. CDR3 length: 14 amino acids. Looked up from germline, CDR1 is SNHLY and CDR2 is FYNNEI. CDR3 loop: CASREGTASYEQYF. In DNA, the CDR3 is TGTGCCAGCAGAGAAGGGACAGCATCCTACGAGCAGTACTTC.

The chain has TRBV6-6 and TRBJ1-4; the match to TRBD1 covers 9 bases. The CDR3 runs to 16 residues. With V trimmed by 5 bases and J by 5 bases, 9 bases remained unmatched. The germline gives CDR1 MNHNY, CDR2 SVGAGI (reference sequence). CDR3 sequence (DNA): TGTGCCAGCAGTGAAGCGCAGGGACAGGGAAATGAAAAACTGTTTTTT. Its protein is CASSEAQGQGNEKLFF.

The rearrangement uses TRBV29-1 and TRBJ2-3; D remains unclear. Germline V gives CDR1 SQVTM, CDR2 ANQGSEA. This CDR3 has 12 residues. V lost 7 bases, J lost 1 base, and 9 bases lay in between. The CDR3 DNA is TGCAGCGGGGGTTGGGGCACAGATACGCAGTATTTT. Translating it yields CSGGWGTDTQYF.

V and J are TRBV5-6 and TRBJ1-1, with no clear D. The germline gives CDR1 SGHDT, CDR2 YYEEEE. The V end lost 0 bases, the J end lost 0 bases, and 6 bases lay between the germline ends. The CDR3 totals 14 residues. The CDR3 DNA follows: TGTGCCAGCAGCTTGGAGGGCTTGAACACTGAAGCTTTCTTT. Amino acids: CASSLEGLNTEAFF.

The rearrangement links TRBV12-3 or TRBV12-4 to TRBJ1-1; D uncertain. The V gene lost 5 bases and the J gene lost 3 bases, with 10 bases spanning the gap. This CDR3 region has 13 residues. The CDR3 reads CASSIGVDTEAFF. CDR3 nucleotides: TGTGCCAGCAGTATCGGGGTGGACACTGAAGCTTTCTTT.

V and J are TRBV24-1 and TRBJ2-3; 13 nucleotides match TRBD2. Germline V gene lookup returns CDR1 KGHDR and CDR2 SFDVKD. The CDR3 length is 17 residues. Germline trimming cut 4 bases from V and 2 bases from J; bases unmatched to any gene: 5. The CDR3 DNA reads as TGTGCCACCAGTGACCGGGGACTAGCGGGGAACACAGATACGCAGTATTTT. Its translation is CATSDRGLAGNTDTQYF.

This chain links TRBV24-1 with TRBJ2-5; D unclear. The CDR3 is 16 amino acids. Trimming stripped 1 base from V and 2 bases from J, with 13 bases between. Germline V gives CDR1 KGHDR, CDR2 SFDVKD. CDR3 DNA: TGTGCCACCAGTGATTTAGCCAGCCAAGGGCAAGAGACCCAGTACTTC. Translating gives CATSDLASQGQETQYF.

There are many counts of this clonotype. This chain joins TRBV20-1 and TRBJ1-5; TRBD1 is a possible D gene (6 bases). CDR1 and CDR2 from the germline V gene are DFQATT and SNEGSKA (reference sequence). This CDR3 is built from 16 residues. The CDR3 protein is CSARIMGGLGSQPQHF. Here the CDR3 DNA reads TGCAGCGCGAGGATCATGGGGGGCCTAGGCAGTCAGCCCCAGCATTTT.

This clonotype was observed at least ten times. CDR3 loop: CASSRPPGLATETQYF. DNA for the CDR3: TGTGCCAGCAGCCGACCCCCGGGACTAGCTACCGAGACCCAGTACTTC. The rearrangement links TRBV7-9 to TRBJ2-5; TRBD2 matches 9 bases. Germline V gene lookup returns CDR1 SEHNR and CDR2 FQNEAQ (reference sequence). The junction had 12 bases not matched to a gene; V was cut back by 5 bases and J by 5 bases. The CDR3 extends over 16 amino acids.